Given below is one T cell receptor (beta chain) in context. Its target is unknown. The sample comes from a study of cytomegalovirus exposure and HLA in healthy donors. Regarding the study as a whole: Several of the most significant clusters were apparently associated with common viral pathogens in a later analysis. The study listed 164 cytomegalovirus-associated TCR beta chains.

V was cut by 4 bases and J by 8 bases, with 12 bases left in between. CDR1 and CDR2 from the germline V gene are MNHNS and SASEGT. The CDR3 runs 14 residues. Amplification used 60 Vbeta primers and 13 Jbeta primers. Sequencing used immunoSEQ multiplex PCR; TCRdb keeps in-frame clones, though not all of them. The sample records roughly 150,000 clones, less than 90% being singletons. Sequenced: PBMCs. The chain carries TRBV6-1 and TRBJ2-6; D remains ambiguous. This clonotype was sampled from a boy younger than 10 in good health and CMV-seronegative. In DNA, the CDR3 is TGTGCCAGCAGTGTTAACGCAGGATCCAACGTCCTGACTTTC. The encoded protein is CASSVNAGSNVLTF.